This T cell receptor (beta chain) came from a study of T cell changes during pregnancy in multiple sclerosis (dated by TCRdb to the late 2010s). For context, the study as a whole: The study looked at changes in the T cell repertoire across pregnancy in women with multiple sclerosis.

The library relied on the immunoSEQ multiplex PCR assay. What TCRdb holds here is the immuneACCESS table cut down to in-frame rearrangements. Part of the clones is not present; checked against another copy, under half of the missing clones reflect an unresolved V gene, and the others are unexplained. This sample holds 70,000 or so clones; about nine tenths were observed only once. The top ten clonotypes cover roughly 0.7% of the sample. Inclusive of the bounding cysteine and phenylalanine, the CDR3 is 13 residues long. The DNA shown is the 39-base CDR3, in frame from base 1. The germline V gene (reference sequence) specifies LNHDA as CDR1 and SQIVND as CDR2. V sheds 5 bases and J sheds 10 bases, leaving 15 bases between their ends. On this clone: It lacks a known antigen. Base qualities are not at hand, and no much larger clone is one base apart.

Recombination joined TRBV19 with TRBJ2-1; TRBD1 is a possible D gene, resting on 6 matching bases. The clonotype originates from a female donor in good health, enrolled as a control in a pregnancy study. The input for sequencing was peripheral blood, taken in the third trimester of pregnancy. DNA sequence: TGTGCCAGTAGTGAACAGGGCCCCATGGAGCAGTTCTTC. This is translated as CASSEQGPMEQFF. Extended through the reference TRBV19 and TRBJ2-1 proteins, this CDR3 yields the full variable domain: DGGITQSPKYLFRKEGQNVTLSCEQNLNHDAMYWYRQDPGQGLRLIYYSQIVNDFQKGDIAEGYSVSREKKESFPLTVTSAQKNPTAFYLCASSEQGPMEQFFGPGTRLTVL.